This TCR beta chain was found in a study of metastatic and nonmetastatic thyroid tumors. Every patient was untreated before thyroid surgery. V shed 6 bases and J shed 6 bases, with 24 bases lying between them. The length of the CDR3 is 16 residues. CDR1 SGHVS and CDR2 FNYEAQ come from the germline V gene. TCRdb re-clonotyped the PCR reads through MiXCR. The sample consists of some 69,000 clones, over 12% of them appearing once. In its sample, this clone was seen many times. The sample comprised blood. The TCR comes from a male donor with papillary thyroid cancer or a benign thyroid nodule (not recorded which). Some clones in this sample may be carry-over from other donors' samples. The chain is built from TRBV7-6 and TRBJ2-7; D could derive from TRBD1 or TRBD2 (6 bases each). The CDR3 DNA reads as TGTGCCAGCAGTTCTAATCCGGGGGCCCCCCTCCCCGAGCAGTACTTC. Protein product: CASSSNPGAPLPEQYF.